The sample holds many counts of the clone carrying this T cell receptor (beta chain). Antigen unknown. The sample belongs to a study of T cell repertoires in cytomegalovirus infection. Study-level information: Both CMV infection and a matching HLA type were indicated by public TCR beta signatures. Study-level results: Cumulative public TCR beta family frequency identified carriers of CMV plus the relevant HLA. HLA-C-restricted CMV clonotypes gave the most frequent clonotype in two of eight donors.

TCRdb independently ran MiXCR on the reads; one entry per CDR3 protein. The table has 70,000 to 75,000 distinct CDR3 sequences, about 4.2% seen once. Between the trimmed V and J ends, which lost 3 bases and 10 bases, there was a span of 18 bases. The germline V gene encodes CDR1 ENHRY and CDR2 SYGVKD. The CDR3 contains 14 residues. This TCR was recovered from a human donor in good health (CMV status not recorded). Some clones in this sample may be carry-over from other donors' samples. The genes are TRBV10-3 and TRBJ2-5, with D possibly being TRBD2 (5 bases). The sequencing input was PBMCs. The CDR3 nucleotides are TGTGCCATCAGTGAACCCGGACTGGCTCTCGACCAGTACTTC. It yields the protein CAISEPGLALDQYF.